The rows below give T cell receptor beta chains drawn from one sample of a study of blood T cell repertoires in COVID-19. Profiling relied on immunoSEQ multiplex PCR, and the TCRdb table lists in-frame clones only, not all of them. The sample has fewer than 100,000 clones, about four fifths seen once. The specimen was peripheral blood. The origin of the receptors is a man between 65 and 80 years old with acute or convalescent COVID-19. CDR3s include the opening cysteine and the closing phenylalanine or tryptophan. The D gene is left open where the match is weak. Expanded clones are given a class, and other clones once, few, many or no size at all.

v_call: TRBV7-7; cdr3_length: 13; j_call: TRBJ2-7; clone_size: -; d_call: TRBD1; cdr3_aa: CASSLTGVGEQYF; cdr3_nt: TGTGCTAGCAGCCTGACAGGGGTCGGGGAGCAGTACTTC
v_call: TRBV19; cdr3_length: 13; j_call: TRBJ1-1; clone_size: -; d_call: -; cdr3_aa: CASSIRGNTEAFF; cdr3_nt: TGTGCCAGTAGTATTAGGGGGAACACTGAAGCTTTCTTT
v_call: TRBV18; cdr3_length: 14; j_call: TRBJ2-7; clone_size: -; d_call: TRBD1; cdr3_aa: CASSPGTDPYEQYF; cdr3_nt: TGTGCCAGCTCACCAGGGACAGACCCCTACGAGCAGTACTTC
v_call: TRBV5-1; cdr3_length: 15; j_call: TRBJ2-7; clone_size: once; d_call: TRBD2; cdr3_aa: CASSLASGSSYEQYF; cdr3_nt: TGCGCCAGCAGCTTGGCTAGCGGGAGCTCCTACGAGCAGTACTTC
v_call: TRBV9; cdr3_length: 16; j_call: TRBJ2-4; clone_size: -; d_call: -; cdr3_aa: CASSVGQTVAKNIQYF; cdr3_nt: TGTGCCAGCAGCGTAGGCCAGACTGTAGCCAAAAACATTCAGTACTTC
v_call: TRBV3-1/TRBV3-2; cdr3_length: 15; j_call: TRBJ2-7; clone_size: -; d_call: TRBD1; cdr3_aa: CASSRSRDRVNEQYF; cdr3_nt: TGTGCCAGCAGCCGCTCCCGGGACAGGGTTAACGAGCAGTACTTC
v_call: TRBV28; cdr3_length: 13; j_call: TRBJ2-7; clone_size: -; d_call: -; cdr3_aa: CASHRSSSYEQYF; cdr3_nt: TGTGCCAGCCACCGATCCAGCTCCTACGAGCAGTACTTC
v_call: TRBV28; cdr3_length: 14; j_call: TRBJ2-2; clone_size: few; d_call: TRBD2; cdr3_aa: CASIIAGGTGELFF; cdr3_nt: TGTGCCAGCATAATCGCGGGAGGTACCGGGGAGCTGTTTTTT
v_call: TRBV7-8; cdr3_length: 13; j_call: TRBJ1-2; clone_size: -; d_call: -; cdr3_aa: CASSSRGLYGYTF; cdr3_nt: TGTGCCAGCAGCTCCAGGGGTCTGTATGGCTACACCTTC
v_call: TRBV19; cdr3_length: 15; j_call: TRBJ2-1; clone_size: -; d_call: TRBD2; cdr3_aa: CASSSVAGVGNEQFF; cdr3_nt: TGTGCCAGTAGTAGTGTAGCGGGAGTCGGGAATGAGCAGTTCTTC
v_call: TRBV7-6; cdr3_length: 14; j_call: TRBJ1-1; clone_size: -; d_call: -; cdr3_aa: CASSLTTGGTEAFF; cdr3_nt: TGTGCCAGCAGCTTAACTACCGGGGGCACTGAAGCTTTCTTT
v_call: TRBV30; cdr3_length: 15; j_call: TRBJ2-1; clone_size: -; d_call: TRBD2; cdr3_aa: CAWRLLGLAGNEQFF; cdr3_nt: TGTGCCTGGAGGCTTTTGGGACTAGCGGGTAATGAGCAGTTCTTC
v_call: TRBV5-1; cdr3_length: 15; j_call: TRBJ1-1; clone_size: -; d_call: TRBD1; cdr3_aa: CASSWAGQANTEAFF; cdr3_nt: TGCGCCAGCAGCTGGGCGGGACAGGCGAACACTGAAGCTTTCTTT
v_call: TRBV5-1; cdr3_length: 14; j_call: TRBJ2-3; clone_size: -; d_call: -; cdr3_aa: CASSLWGRTDTQYF; cdr3_nt: TGCGCCAGCAGCTTGTGGGGCAGAACAGATACGCAGTATTTT
v_call: TRBV5-6; cdr3_length: 15; j_call: TRBJ2-3; clone_size: few; d_call: -; cdr3_aa: CASSLGAQGLDTQYF; cdr3_nt: TGTGCCAGCAGCTTGGGGGCCCAAGGACTTGATACGCAGTATTTT
v_call: TRBV3-1/TRBV3-2; cdr3_length: 17; j_call: TRBJ1-3; clone_size: -; d_call: -; cdr3_aa: CASSRPAGVSRGNTIYF; cdr3_nt: TGTGCCAGCAGCCGCCCAGCAGGGGTGTCGCGAGGAAACACCATATATTTT
v_call: TRBV5-4; cdr3_length: 13; j_call: TRBJ2-5; clone_size: -; d_call: -; cdr3_aa: CASTLTGSETQYF; cdr3_nt: TGTGCCAGCACTTTGACGGGGTCAGAGACCCAGTACTTC
v_call: TRBV5-1; cdr3_length: 14; j_call: TRBJ2-5; clone_size: -; d_call: TRBD2; cdr3_aa: CASSEASGSETQYF; cdr3_nt: TGCGCCAGCAGCGAAGCTAGCGGGAGTGAGACCCAGTACTTC
v_call: TRBV24-1; cdr3_length: 19; j_call: TRBJ2-1; clone_size: -; d_call: TRBD2; cdr3_aa: CATSDSPQGLAGVLDEQFF; cdr3_nt: TGTGCCACCAGTGATTCCCCGCAGGGGCTAGCGGGAGTACTGGATGAGCAGTTCTTC
v_call: TRBV27; cdr3_length: 17; j_call: TRBJ2-2; clone_size: few; d_call: -; cdr3_aa: CASSLFPPGRSTGELFF; cdr3_nt: TGTGCCAGCAGTTTATTTCCCCCGGGGAGGAGCACCGGGGAGCTGTTTTTT
v_call: TRBV5-1; cdr3_length: 17; j_call: TRBJ2-7; clone_size: -; d_call: TRBD2; cdr3_aa: CASSLGVGGRADYEQYF; cdr3_nt: TGCGCCAGCAGCTTGGGGGTAGGCGGGAGGGCCGACTACGAGCAGTACTTC
v_call: TRBV11-1; cdr3_length: 13; j_call: TRBJ1-1; clone_size: few; d_call: -; cdr3_aa: CASSLTGTPEAFF; cdr3_nt: TGTGCCAGCAGCTTAACAGGGACCCCTGAAGCTTTCTTT
v_call: TRBV5-1; cdr3_length: 18; j_call: TRBJ2-5; clone_size: -; d_call: TRBD2; cdr3_aa: CASSLKEASGRLKETQYF; cdr3_nt: TGCGCCAGCAGCTTGAAGGAGGCTAGCGGGAGGCTAAAAGAGACCCAGTACTTC
v_call: TRBV3-1/TRBV3-2; cdr3_length: 13; j_call: TRBJ2-1; clone_size: -; d_call: -; cdr3_aa: CASSHGGHGEQFF; cdr3_nt: TGTGCCAGCAGCCATGGGGGCCACGGGGAGCAGTTCTTC
v_call: TRBV19; cdr3_length: 16; j_call: TRBJ2-7; clone_size: -; d_call: -; cdr3_aa: CASSTLRGTEPYGQYF; cdr3_nt: TGTGCCAGTAGTACCCTCCGGGGGACGGAGCCTTACGGGCAGTACTTC
v_call: TRBV6-5; cdr3_length: 15; j_call: TRBJ2-5; clone_size: -; d_call: -; cdr3_aa: CASSYSISNQETQYF; cdr3_nt: TGTGCCAGCAGTTACTCGATCAGTAACCAAGAGACCCAGTACTTC
v_call: TRBV7-2; cdr3_length: 13; j_call: TRBJ2-1; clone_size: once; d_call: -; cdr3_aa: CASSLRGNNEQFF; cdr3_nt: TGTGCCAGCAGCTTACGTGGCAACAATGAGCAGTTCTTC
v_call: TRBV19; cdr3_length: 15; j_call: TRBJ2-7; clone_size: few; d_call: TRBD1; cdr3_aa: CASSITGRGTYEQYF; cdr3_nt: TGTGCCAGTAGTATTACTGGCAGGGGGACCTACGAGCAGTACTTC
v_call: TRBV6-2/TRBV6-3; cdr3_length: 15; j_call: TRBJ1-2; clone_size: -; d_call: TRBD1; cdr3_aa: CASSSAGTGVYGYTF; cdr3_nt: TGTGCCAGCAGTTCAGCCGGGACAGGGGTGTATGGCTACACCTTC
v_call: TRBV28; cdr3_length: 14; j_call: TRBJ2-3; clone_size: -; d_call: -; cdr3_aa: CASSWGGGTDTQYF; cdr3_nt: TGTGCCAGCAGTTGGGGAGGAGGCACAGATACGCAGTATTTT
v_call: TRBV10-3; cdr3_length: 11; j_call: TRBJ2-7; clone_size: -; d_call: -; cdr3_aa: CAISTSYEQYF; cdr3_nt: TGTGCCATCAGCACTTCTTACGAGCAGTACTTC
v_call: TRBV11-1; cdr3_length: 14; j_call: TRBJ2-7; clone_size: -; d_call: TRBD1; cdr3_aa: CASSFSGQHYEQYF; cdr3_nt: TGTGCCAGCAGCTTCTCGGGACAGCACTACGAGCAGTACTTC
v_call: TRBV14; cdr3_length: 18; j_call: TRBJ2-2; clone_size: -; d_call: TRBD2; cdr3_aa: CASTRGSGSSSDTGELFF; cdr3_nt: TGTGCCAGCACCCGGGGTAGCGGGAGTTCGAGTGACACCGGGGAGCTGTTTTTT
v_call: TRBV3-1/TRBV3-2; cdr3_length: 13; j_call: TRBJ2-7; clone_size: -; d_call: -; cdr3_aa: CASSQVTVPEQYF; cdr3_nt: TGTGCCAGCAGCCAGGTTACGGTCCCGGAGCAGTACTTC
v_call: TRBV7-8; cdr3_length: 15; j_call: TRBJ2-7; clone_size: -; d_call: TRBD1; cdr3_aa: CASSLGGGASYEQYF; cdr3_nt: TGTGCCAGCAGCTTAGGAGGGGGCGCCTCCTACGAGCAGTACTTC
v_call: TRBV6-5; cdr3_length: 13; j_call: TRBJ2-1; clone_size: once; d_call: TRBD2; cdr3_aa: CASSYPGTNEQFF; cdr3_nt: TGTGCCAGCAGTTACCCCGGGACTAACGAGCAGTTCTTC
v_call: TRBV5-6; cdr3_length: 15; j_call: TRBJ2-7; clone_size: -; d_call: TRBD2; cdr3_aa: CASSLGGRIRYEQYF; cdr3_nt: TGTGCCAGCAGCTTGGGCGGGAGGATTCGCTACGAGCAGTACTTC
v_call: TRBV28; cdr3_length: 12; j_call: TRBJ2-3; clone_size: -; d_call: -; cdr3_aa: CASRVTGGSQYF; cdr3_nt: TGTGCCAGCAGAGTGACTGGCGGGTCGCAGTATTTT
v_call: TRBV6-5; cdr3_length: 15; j_call: TRBJ1-2; clone_size: -; d_call: TRBD1; cdr3_aa: CASREGTGRYYGYTF; cdr3_nt: TGTGCCAGCAGGGAGGGGACAGGACGGTACTATGGCTACACCTTC
v_call: TRBV18; cdr3_length: 15; j_call: TRBJ2-7; clone_size: few; d_call: -; cdr3_aa: CASSPEIAETYEQYF; cdr3_nt: TGTGCCAGCTCACCGGAGATAGCGGAAACCTACGAGCAGTACTTC
v_call: TRBV19; cdr3_length: 15; j_call: TRBJ1-3; clone_size: -; d_call: -; cdr3_aa: CASGRGQSSGNTIYF; cdr3_nt: TGTGCCAGTGGGCGCGGACAGAGCTCTGGAAACACCATATATTTT
v_call: TRBV3-1/TRBV3-2; cdr3_length: 16; j_call: TRBJ1-5; clone_size: -; d_call: TRBD1; cdr3_aa: CASSPSTGPSNQPQHF; cdr3_nt: TGTGCCAGCAGCCCCTCGACAGGGCCAAGCAATCAGCCCCAGCATTTT
v_call: TRBV6-5; cdr3_length: 13; j_call: TRBJ2-7; clone_size: -; d_call: TRBD2; cdr3_aa: CASRRLATYEQYF; cdr3_nt: TGTGCCAGCAGAAGACTAGCGACCTACGAGCAGTACTTC
v_call: TRBV29-1; cdr3_length: 13; j_call: TRBJ1-4; clone_size: once; d_call: -; cdr3_aa: CSVFQGSNEKLFF; cdr3_nt: TGCAGCGTTTTCCAGGGGTCTAATGAAAAACTGTTTTTT
v_call: TRBV7-2; cdr3_length: 15; j_call: TRBJ1-5; clone_size: -; d_call: TRBD1; cdr3_aa: CASSLAGGHNQPQHF; cdr3_nt: TGTGCCAGCAGCTTAGCAGGGGGCCACAATCAGCCCCAGCATTTT
v_call: TRBV19; cdr3_length: 14; j_call: TRBJ2-1; clone_size: -; d_call: TRBD2; cdr3_aa: CASKAGLAGGEQFF; cdr3_nt: TGTGCCAGCAAGGCGGGACTAGCGGGAGGTGAGCAGTTCTTC
v_call: TRBV28; cdr3_length: 15; j_call: TRBJ1-4; clone_size: -; d_call: TRBD1; cdr3_aa: CASSVPTGWAEKLFF; cdr3_nt: TGTGCCAGCAGTGTTCCGACAGGGTGGGCTGAAAAACTGTTTTTT
v_call: TRBV18; cdr3_length: 16; j_call: TRBJ2-2; clone_size: -; d_call: TRBD2; cdr3_aa: CASSTGLAGGTGELFF; cdr3_nt: TGTGCCAGCTCAACAGGACTAGCGGGAGGCACCGGGGAGCTGTTTTTT
v_call: TRBV5-4; cdr3_length: 13; j_call: TRBJ2-7; clone_size: once; d_call: TRBD1; cdr3_aa: CASSRQGAYEQYF; cdr3_nt: TGTGCCAGCAGTCGCCAGGGGGCGTACGAGCAGTACTTC